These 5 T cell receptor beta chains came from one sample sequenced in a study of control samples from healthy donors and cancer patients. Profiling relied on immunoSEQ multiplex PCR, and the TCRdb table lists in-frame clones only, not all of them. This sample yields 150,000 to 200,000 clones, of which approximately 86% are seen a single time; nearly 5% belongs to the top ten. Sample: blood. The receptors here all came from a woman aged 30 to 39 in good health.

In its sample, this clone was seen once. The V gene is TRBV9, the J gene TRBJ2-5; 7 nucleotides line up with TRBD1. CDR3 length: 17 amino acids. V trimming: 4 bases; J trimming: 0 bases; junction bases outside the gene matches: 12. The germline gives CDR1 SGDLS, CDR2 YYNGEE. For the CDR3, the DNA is TGTGCCAGCAGCACAACTAGACAGGGTAGGAACCAAGAGACCCAGTACTTC. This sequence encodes CASSTTRQGRNQETQYF.

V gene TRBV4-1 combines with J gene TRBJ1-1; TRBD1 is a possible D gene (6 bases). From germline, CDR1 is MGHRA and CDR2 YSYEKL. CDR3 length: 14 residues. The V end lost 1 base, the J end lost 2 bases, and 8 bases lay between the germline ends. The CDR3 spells CASSQGQVNTEAFF. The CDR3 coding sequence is TGCGCCAGCAGCCAAGGACAGGTTAACACTGAAGCTTTCTTT.

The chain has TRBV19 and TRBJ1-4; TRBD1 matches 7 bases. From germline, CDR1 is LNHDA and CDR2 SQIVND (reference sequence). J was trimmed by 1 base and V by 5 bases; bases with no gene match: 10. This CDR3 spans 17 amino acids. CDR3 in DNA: TGTGCCAGTAGTCTCCGGAGACAGGGACTAACTAATGAAAAACTGTTTTTT. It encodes CASSLRRQGLTNEKLFF.

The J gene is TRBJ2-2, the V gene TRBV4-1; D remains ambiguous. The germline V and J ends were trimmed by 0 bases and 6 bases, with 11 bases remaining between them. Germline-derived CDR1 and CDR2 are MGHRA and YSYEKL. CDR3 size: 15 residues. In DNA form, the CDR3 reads TGCGCCAGCAGCCAAGAAGGAAGTCTCTCCGGGGAGCTGTTTTTT. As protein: CASSQEGSLSGELFF.

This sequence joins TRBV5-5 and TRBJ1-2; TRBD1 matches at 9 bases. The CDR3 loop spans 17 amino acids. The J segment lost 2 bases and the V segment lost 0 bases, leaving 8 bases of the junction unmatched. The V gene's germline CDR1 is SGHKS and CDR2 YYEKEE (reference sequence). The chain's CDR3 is CASSLAPGQGINYGYTF. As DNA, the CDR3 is TGTGCCAGCAGCTTGGCCCCCGGACAGGGGATAAACTATGGCTACACCTTC.